This is a list of T cell receptor beta chains from one sample in a study of blood T cell repertoires in COVID-19. The method was immunoSEQ multiplex PCR; TCRdb's version includes in-frame clones alone and lacks a portion of them. This table has 270,000 or so clones, roughly 84% appearing once. Sequencing was done on a sample of PBMCs or T cells enriched from blood (not recorded which). The source is a man aged 45-65 years who had recovered from COVID-19. CDR3s include the opening cysteine and the closing phenylalanine or tryptophan. The order of the fields is V gene, D gene, CDR3 protein. The D gene is left open where the match is weak.

v_call: TRBV21-1; d_call: NA; cdr3_aa: CASSKSKSRTVENIQYF
v_call: TRBV14; d_call: TRBD1; cdr3_aa: CASSHSGGRYEQFF
v_call: TRBV5-1; d_call: NA; cdr3_aa: CASSLGEVYGYTF
v_call: TRBV9; d_call: TRBD2; cdr3_aa: CASSQTSGRINNEQFF
v_call: TRBV9; d_call: TRBD1; cdr3_aa: CASSAEIVGGVYGYTF
v_call: TRBV30; d_call: NA; cdr3_aa: CAWTPTGSFGNTIYF
v_call: TRBV9; d_call: NA; cdr3_aa: CASSPPTAPIYGYTF
v_call: TRBV5-1; d_call: TRBD1; cdr3_aa: CASSLQGSTEAFF
v_call: TRBV29-1; d_call: NA; cdr3_aa: CSVEGSADTQYF
v_call: TRBV11-2; d_call: TRBD1; cdr3_aa: CASSLIHRGNSPLHF
v_call: TRBV12-5; d_call: TRBD1; cdr3_aa: CASGLSTDRVTNEKLFF
v_call: TRBV19; d_call: TRBD1; cdr3_aa: CASGRTGAPGTEAFF
v_call: TRBV30; d_call: NA; cdr3_aa: CAWSWGQRLYEQYF
v_call: TRBV6-4; d_call: TRBD1; cdr3_aa: CASSPTGTGSQPQHF
v_call: TRBV4-2; d_call: TRBD2; cdr3_aa: CASSQVEGLFEEQFF
v_call: TRBV15; d_call: NA; cdr3_aa: CATSRGQGPNYGYTF
v_call: TRBV5-8; d_call: NA; cdr3_aa: CASSFRNQPQHF
v_call: TRBV3-1/TRBV3-2; d_call: TRBD1; cdr3_aa: CASSPGMGQAAAFF
v_call: TRBV18; d_call: TRBD1; cdr3_aa: CASSPLTGTLDEQYF
v_call: TRBV28; d_call: TRBD2; cdr3_aa: CASSLTSGGSYNEQFF
v_call: TRBV4-2; d_call: TRBD2; cdr3_aa: CASSQDAAGGPNTGELFF
v_call: TRBV3-1/TRBV3-2; d_call: NA; cdr3_aa: CASSQAALGHSGNTIYF
v_call: TRBV5-1; d_call: NA; cdr3_aa: CASSLGQSNQPQHF
v_call: TRBV7-2; d_call: NA; cdr3_aa: CASTLGQLSYEQYF
v_call: TRBV11-2; d_call: TRBD1; cdr3_aa: CASSTGTGVPPLHF
v_call: TRBV23-1; d_call: NA; cdr3_aa: CASSHFVTANTEAFF
v_call: TRBV12-5; d_call: NA; cdr3_aa: CASGLTFQGSNQPQHF
v_call: TRBV5-8; d_call: TRBD1; cdr3_aa: CASRSGTAYNEQFF
v_call: TRBV2; d_call: TRBD1; cdr3_aa: CASSEAGQGVYGYTF
v_call: TRBV21-1; d_call: NA; cdr3_aa: CASSKGGLAKNIQYF
v_call: TRBV6-2/TRBV6-3; d_call: TRBD1; cdr3_aa: CASSYYADRGDGYTF
v_call: TRBV24-1; d_call: TRBD2; cdr3_aa: CATSDREGLGEQFF
v_call: TRBV29-1; d_call: TRBD1; cdr3_aa: CSVGQGEFSEQYF
v_call: TRBV6-5; d_call: NA; cdr3_aa: CASSYARAEEKLFF
v_call: TRBV5-1; d_call: NA; cdr3_aa: CASSLVPGSVVVTEAFF
v_call: TRBV3-1/TRBV3-2; d_call: TRBD2; cdr3_aa: CASSSSGSGRGGELFF
v_call: TRBV10-1; d_call: NA; cdr3_aa: CASSETGNTGELFF
v_call: TRBV5-1; d_call: TRBD1; cdr3_aa: CASSSTQGANTEAFF
v_call: TRBV5-1; d_call: NA; cdr3_aa: CASSLEHRENSPLHF
v_call: TRBV28; d_call: TRBD2; cdr3_aa: CASSLFREGHEQYF
v_call: TRBV2; d_call: NA; cdr3_aa: CASSEAHNRVTGELFF
v_call: TRBV6-1; d_call: TRBD2; cdr3_aa: CASSEEMREDHNEQFF
v_call: TRBV11-2; d_call: NA; cdr3_aa: CASSLVQGIIQYF
v_call: TRBV19; d_call: TRBD2; cdr3_aa: CASSRTSPLVEQFF
v_call: TRBV5-1; d_call: TRBD1; cdr3_aa: CASSVTGVGGNEKLFF
v_call: TRBV24-1; d_call: TRBD2; cdr3_aa: CATSAASGRLGETQYF
v_call: TRBV27; d_call: NA; cdr3_aa: CASSFLGIGAEPQHF
v_call: TRBV27; d_call: NA; cdr3_aa: CASSLTRTRQPQHF
v_call: TRBV12-5; d_call: NA; cdr3_aa: CASLTSGNTEAFF
v_call: TRBV28; d_call: NA; cdr3_aa: CASSLGKGYEQYF
v_call: TRBV4-2; d_call: TRBD1; cdr3_aa: CASSQEKDRNYGYTF